The 15 T cell receptor beta chains below were found in one sample sequenced in a study of shared clonotypes between healthy human individuals. Some clones are missing from TCRdb's copy, which holds only in-frame ones; the method was immunoSEQ multiplex PCR. The sample has roughly 500,000 clones, 76% seen once. Sequencing was done on a sample of PBMCs. The receptors derive from a woman aged 40-49 years in good health. Some clones in this sample may be carry-over from other donors' samples.

The chain joins TRBV25-1 to TRBJ2-7; the D is unclear. Deletions cut 5 bases from V and 0 bases from J, with 5 bases between. CDR1 is MGHDK and CDR2 is SYGVNS in the germline V gene. The CDR3 loop spans 12 amino acids. The CDR3, as DNA: TGTGCCAGCAGTAAACTCTCCTACGAGCAGTACTTC. Amino acid sequence: CASSKLSYEQYF.

The chain recombines TRBV30 with TRBJ2-7, with 8 positions matching TRBD2. The CDR3 is made up of 15 amino acids. In germline, CDR1 is GTSNPN, CDR2 SVGIG (reference sequence). Trimming removed 0 bases from V and 3 bases from J; junction bases left unmatched: 7. This CDR3 is CAWSVGLAGGYEQYF. The DNA of the CDR3 is TGTGCCTGGAGTGTTGGGCTAGCGGGTGGCTACGAGCAGTACTTC.

The chain carries TRBV6-6 and TRBJ2-3; perhaps TRBD2 as D (5 bases). The CDR3 consists of 14 residues. Germline V gene lookup returns CDR1 MNHNY and CDR2 SVGAGI (reference sequence). V dropped 5 bases and J dropped 0 bases, with 9 bases sitting between them. CDR3 sequence (DNA): TGTGCCAGCAGTCTAGCAGCTAGCACAGATACGCAGTATTTT. It yields the protein CASSLAASTDTQYF.

V usage is TRBV19 and J usage is TRBJ2-6, with a tentative D call TRBD2 (5 bases). The germline gives CDR1 LNHDA, CDR2 SQIVND (reference sequence). V was pared by 2 bases and J by 4 bases, with 6 bases between. The CDR3 extends over 14 amino acids. CDR3: CASSITGGANVLTF. CDR3 DNA: TGTGCCAGTAGTATAACGGGAGGGGCCAACGTCCTGACTTTC.

The rearrangement links TRBV10-3 to TRBJ1-3, with 8 bases identical to TRBD1. V shed 6 bases and J 3 bases; nucleotides not matched to a gene: 7. CDR1 and CDR2 (germline): ENHRY, SYGVKD. The CDR3 runs to 15 residues. CDR3 loop: CAIRGGQGFGNTIYF. In DNA form, the CDR3 reads TGTGCCATCAGAGGCGGACAGGGTTTTGGAAACACCATATATTTT.

This clone was counted only a few times. The chain uses TRBV2 and TRBJ2-3; D ambiguous. The germline V and J ends were trimmed by 2 bases and 4 bases, with 4 bases remaining between them. This CDR3 is built from 12 residues. CDR1 is SNHLY and CDR2 is FYNNEI in the germline V gene. The CDR3 bases are TGTGCCAGCAGTGAAACCGCAGATACGCAGTATTTT. Protein: CASSETADTQYF.

This clone has at least ten counts. Other DNA sequences from this sample encode an identical CDR3 as well. The V and J genes are TRBV7-2 and TRBJ2-2; D gene unclear. Trimming took off 5 bases at V and 6 bases at J, with 16 bases between the two ends. Per the germline V gene, CDR1 is SGHTA and CDR2 is FQGNSA. CDR3 length equals 15 residues. The CDR3 here is CASSKEVGSPGELFF. The CDR3 coding sequence is TGTGCCAGCAGCAAAGAGGTGGGCTCGCCCGGGGAGCTGTTTTTT. The complete variable domain, with remaining parts taken from reference TRBV7-2 and TRBJ2-2, reads GAGVSQSPSNKVTEKGKDVELRCDPISGHTALYWYRQSLGQGLEFLIYFQGNSAPDKSGLPSDRFSAERTGGSVSTLTIQRTQQEDSAVYLCASSKEVGSPGELFFGEGSRLTVL.

This chain connects TRBV5-6 to TRBJ2-7; D unclear. The germline V and J ends were trimmed by 1 base and 3 bases, with 8 bases remaining between them. Germline CDR1 is SGHDT and CDR2 is YYEEEE. This CDR3 comprises 13 residues. The CDR3 bases are TGTGCCAGCAGCTTGTGGCCGGACTACGAGCAGTACTTC. Protein sequence: CASSLWPDYEQYF.

The V call is TRBV5-1, the J call TRBJ2-2; tentative D call: TRBD1 (5 bases). V was cut by 3 bases and J by 3 bases, with 12 bases left in between. CDR1 is SGHRS, CDR2 YFSETQ, per germline. The CDR3 extends over 15 amino acids. Written as DNA, the CDR3 is TGCGCCAGCAGCTCCAGTAGACAGTACACCGGGGAGCTGTTTTTT. It translates to CASSSSRQYTGELFF.

This clone was seen a few times. The chain carries TRBV19 and TRBJ1-4, with D unresolved. This CDR3 region has 12 residues. CDR1 and CDR2 (germline): LNHDA, SQIVND (reference sequence). The ends were cut back, 0 bases at V and 8 bases at J, with 4 bases in the middle. CDR3: CASSIEGEKLFF. CDR3 coding DNA: TGTGCCAGTAGTATAGAGGGCGAAAAACTGTTTTTT.

This rearrangement joins TRBV27 to TRBJ2-3; 7 bases agree with TRBD2. The trim removed 6 bases at V and 0 bases at J, leaving 6 bases unmatched. CDR1 and CDR2 (germline): MNHEY, SMNVEV (reference sequence). The CDR3 extends over 15 amino acids. The CDR3: CASRRLAISTDTQYF. The CDR3 DNA sequence: TGTGCCAGCAGACGACTAGCAATAAGCACAGATACGCAGTATTTT.

This chain connects TRBV27 to TRBJ2-4; D not certain. The V end was cut by 6 bases, the J end by 0 bases, with 15 bases between. This CDR3 spans 16 amino acids. Germline V CDR1 and CDR2: MNHEY, SMNVEV (reference sequence). CDR3 sequence reads: CASRGWTWGAKNIQYF. The DNA for the CDR3 is TGTGCCAGCAGGGGGTGGACCTGGGGAGCCAAAAACATTCAGTACTTC.

Here the CDR3 reads CAISIGREPTDTQYF. DNA of the CDR3: TGTGCCATCAGTATAGGGCGGGAGCCCACAGATACGCAGTATTTT. The chain uses TRBV10-3 and TRBJ2-3, with 7 nucleotides matching TRBD2. CDR1 is ENHRY and CDR2 is SYGVKD in the germline V gene. The CDR3 sequence is 15 residues long. Trimming cost V 5 bases and J 2 bases; bases outside gene matches: 7.

On this clone itself: This may stem from a read error, because a much larger clone lies one nucleotide away. The CDR3 sequence is CASSLPGQISGANVLAF. The CDR3 DNA follows: TGTGCCAGCAGCTTACCGGGACAGATTTCTGGGGCCAACGTCCTGGCTTTC. V gene TRBV5-4 combines with J gene TRBJ2-6; 7 nucleotides align to TRBD1. CDR1 and CDR2 (germline): SGHNT, YYREEE (reference sequence). This CDR3 comprises 17 residues.

This sequence joins TRBV4-3 and TRBJ2-2; D unclear. V lost 0 bases, J lost 0 bases, and 17 bases lay in between. The CDR3 consists of 19 residues. Germline CDR1 and CDR2: LGHNA and YSLEER. The CDR3 spells CASSQEAARFKTNTGELFF. The CDR3 bases are TGCGCCAGCAGCCAAGAAGCAGCCCGCTTTAAGACGAACACCGGGGAGCTGTTTTTT.